This paragraph reports one T cell receptor beta chain. Its antigen is still unknown. Here immunoSEQ multiplex PCR was the method, and the copy in TCRdb shows in-frame clones only, minus some. Among about 1 million clones listed, around four fifths were seen once. The germline V gene encodes CDR1 SGHTA and CDR2 FQGTGA. Trimming cost V 5 bases and J 1 base, with 11 bases left between them. This CDR3 comprises 15 residues. A CD45RA+ naive subset and a CD45RA-negative memory subset were split from CD4+ cells. This entry belongs to a study of shared clonotypes between healthy human individuals. Across the study: Per donor, three plates held CD4 naive cells, three held CD4 memory, two held CD8 naive and one held CD8 memory.

Findings of the study overall: The four-donor shared clonotypes exceeded non-shared clonotypes in generation probability, with non-shared ones scoring lower. Depth was large, yet rarefaction showed that sorted-subset sequencing was incomplete.

The V gene is TRBV7-3, the J gene TRBJ2-2; weak D call: TRBD1 (6 bases). Sequenced material: memory CD4+ T cells sorted from blood. The subset denotes: CD45RA-negative fraction. This receptor was obtained from a man younger than 30 in good health. As DNA, the CDR3 is TGTGCCAGCAGCCAGGGGCGGGTGAACACCGGGGAGCTGTTTTTT. Its protein product is CASSQGRVNTGELFF.